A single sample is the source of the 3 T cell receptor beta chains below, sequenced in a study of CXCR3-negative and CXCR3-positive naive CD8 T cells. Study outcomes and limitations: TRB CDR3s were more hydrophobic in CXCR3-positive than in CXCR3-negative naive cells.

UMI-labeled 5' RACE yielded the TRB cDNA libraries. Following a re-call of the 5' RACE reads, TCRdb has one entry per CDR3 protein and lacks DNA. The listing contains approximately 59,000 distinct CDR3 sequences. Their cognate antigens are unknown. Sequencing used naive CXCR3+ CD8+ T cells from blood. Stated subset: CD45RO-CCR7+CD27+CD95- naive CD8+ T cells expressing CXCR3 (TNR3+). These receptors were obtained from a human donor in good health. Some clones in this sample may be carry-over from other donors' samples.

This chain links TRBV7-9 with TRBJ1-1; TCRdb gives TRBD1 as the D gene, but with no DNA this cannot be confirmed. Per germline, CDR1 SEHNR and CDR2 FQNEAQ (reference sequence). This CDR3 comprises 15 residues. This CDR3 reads CASSSPTGGGIEAFF. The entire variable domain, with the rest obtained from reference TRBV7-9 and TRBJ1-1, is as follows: DTGVSQNPRHKITKRGQNVTFRCDPISEHNRLYWYRQTLGQGPEFLTYFQNEAQLEKSRLLSDRFSAERPKGSFSTLEIQRTEQGDSAMYLCASSSPTGGGIEAFFGQGTRLTVV.

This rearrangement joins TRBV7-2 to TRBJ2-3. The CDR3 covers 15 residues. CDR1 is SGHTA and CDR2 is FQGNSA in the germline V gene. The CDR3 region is CASSSNYYNLDTQYF.

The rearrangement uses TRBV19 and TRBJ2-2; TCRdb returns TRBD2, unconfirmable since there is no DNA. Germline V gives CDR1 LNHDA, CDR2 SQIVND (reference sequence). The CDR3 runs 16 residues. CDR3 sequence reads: CASSDVVRGASGELFF. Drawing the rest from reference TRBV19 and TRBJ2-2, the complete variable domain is DGGITQSPKYLFRKEGQNVTLSCEQNLNHDAMYWYRQDPGQGLRLIYYSQIVNDFQKGDIAEGYSVSREKKESFPLTVTSAQKNPTAFYLCASSDVVRGASGELFFGEGSRLTVL.